The 32 T cell receptor beta chains presented below share a single source sample, sequenced in a study of T-cell reconstitution after alpha-beta-depleted transplantation in children. Unique molecular identifiers were used to barcode this TCRbeta library. TCRdb used MiXCR to reprocess the PCR reads, holding one entry per CDR3 protein. The sample comprises over 550,000 distinct CDR3 sequences, roughly a tenth of which are singletons, and less than 5% rests with the top ten. The sample in question was PBMCs from the stem cell graft donor, obtained from the stem cell graft. The source is a human donor who donated a stem cell graft to a child with acute myeloid leukemia.

This clonotype occurred a few times. The rearrangement uses TRBV4-3 and TRBJ2-7, with TRBD2 as a possible D gene (6 bases). Germline V CDR1 and CDR2: LGHNA, YSLEER. The CDR3 totals 17 residues. V lost 1 base to trimming and J lost 0 bases, with 16 bases between them. CDR3 loop: CASSQGTTSRSSYEQYF. The CDR3 DNA sequence: TGCGCCAGCAGCCAAGGGACGACTAGTCGGAGCTCCTACGAGCAGTACTTC.

This clonotype was seen only a few times. J is TRBJ2-1 and V is TRBV6-5; maybe TRBD1 (6 bases). The V end was cut by 0 bases, the J end by 7 bases, with 13 bases between. Germline V gene data show CDR1 as MNHEY and CDR2 as SVGAGI. The CDR3 is 15 residues long. The CDR3 loop reads CASSYSNMGANEQFF. CDR3 DNA sequence: TGTGCCAGCAGTTACTCGAACATGGGGGCAAATGAGCAGTTCTTC.

This clonotype was recorded many times. The chain uses TRBV20-1 and TRBJ2-1, with no clear D. Germline V CDR1 and CDR2: DFQATT, SNEGSKA (reference sequence). Deletions cut 1 base from V and 3 bases from J, with 13 bases between. There are 15 residues in the CDR3. The chain's CDR3 is CSARGVDVLYNEQFF. CDR3 in DNA: TGCAGTGCTAGAGGGGTAGATGTCCTCTACAATGAGCAGTTCTTC.

The CDR3 DNA is TGTGCCAGCAGCCCCCTAGGGAGGCCTACCTACGAGCAGTACTTC. Amino acid sequence: CASSPLGRPTYEQYF. The rearrangement links TRBV3-1 to TRBJ2-7; weak D call: TRBD2 (6 bases). The V end lost 4 bases, the J end lost 2 bases, and 15 bases lay between the germline ends. Germline CDR1 LGHDT, CDR2 YNNKEL (reference sequence). The CDR3 is 15 residues long.

Many counts were recorded for this clonotype. This chain connects TRBV20-1 to TRBJ2-1; 7 nucleotides match TRBD2. CDR3 size: 15 residues. Germline CDR1 is DFQATT and CDR2 is SNEGSKA (reference sequence). V was clipped by 5 bases and J by 0 bases; unmatched bases: 7. CDR3 nucleotide sequence: TGCAGTGCTTCCAAACCGGGGGGCTCCTACAATGAGCAGTTCTTC. Translated, it gives CSASKPGGSYNEQFF.

This rearrangement joins TRBV20-1 to TRBJ2-3; D is possibly TRBD2 (6 bases). Germline V gives CDR1 DFQATT, CDR2 SNEGSKA (reference sequence). CDR3 length: 17 amino acids. Trimming pared 0 bases from V and 2 bases from J, leaving 18 bases between. CDR3 in amino acids: CSARDRVAARLTDTQYF. CDR3 in DNA: TGCAGTGCTAGAGACCGCGTAGCGGCCCGACTCACAGATACGCAGTATTTT.

This clonotype has ten or more counts. This chain joins TRBV29-1 and TRBJ2-6, with TRBD2 matching 15 bases. This CDR3 has 19 amino acids. CDR1 SQVTM and CDR2 ANQGSEA come from the germline V gene. After removal of 5 bases from V and 0 bases from J, the junction contained 8 bases not matched to a gene. The CDR3 DNA is TGCAGCGTTCTGGGACTAGCGGGAGGTTCCAGCTCTGGGGCCAACGTCCTGACTTTC. Encoded protein: CSVLGLAGGSSSGANVLTF.

J is TRBJ2-7 and V is TRBV7-2; D tentatively fits TRBD1 or TRBD2 (5 bases each). The CDR3 spans 15 residues. Trimming shortened V by 4 bases and J by 6 bases, and 19 bases separated the two germline ends. Per the germline V gene, CDR1 is SGHTA and CDR2 is FQGNSA. CDR3 in amino acids: CASSSPGTALGEQYF. DNA for the CDR3: TGTGCCAGCAGCTCCCCCGGGACCGCCTTAGGCGAGCAGTACTTC.

The rearrangement uses TRBV2 and TRBJ2-1, with D unclear. Germline V gene sequence: CDR1 SNHLY, CDR2 FYNNEI. The CDR3 length is 13 residues. The germline V and J ends were trimmed by 7 bases and 7 bases, with 14 bases remaining between them. DNA of the CDR3: TGTGCCAGCATCAAAGGCCTTTCGAATGAGCAGTTCTTC. Translation gives CASIKGLSNEQFF.

This clonotype was counted many times. The V and J genes are TRBV12-3 or TRBV12-4 and TRBJ2-1, with unresolved D. Trimming took off 6 bases at V and 9 bases at J, with 21 bases between the two ends. The CDR3 spans 15 residues. The CDR3 reads CASSPGGPLGVEQFF. In nucleotides, the CDR3 is TGTGCCAGCAGCCCCGGTGGTCCCTTAGGAGTTGAGCAGTTCTTC.

The table lists this clonotype with many counts. The chain recombines TRBV7-2 with TRBJ1-1; unclear D gene. This CDR3 has 13 amino acids. V lost 5 bases, J lost 0 bases, and 7 bases lay in between. Germline V gene sequence: CDR1 SGHTA, CDR2 FQGNSA. The CDR3 reads CASSRQMNTEAFF. The CDR3 DNA is TGTGCCAGCAGCCGTCAAATGAACACTGAAGCTTTCTTT.

This sequence joins TRBV20-1 and TRBJ2-7, with TRBD2 matching 14 bases. Looked up from germline, CDR1 is DFQATT and CDR2 is SNEGSKA (reference sequence). The CDR3 has 14 amino acids. V was clipped by 5 bases and J by 3 bases; unmatched bases: 3. CDR3 sequence reads: CSAPGLAGVYEQYF. The CDR3 region has the DNA TGCAGTGCTCCGGGACTAGCGGGAGTCTACGAGCAGTACTTC.

This CDR3 reads CSARGEGDPYEQYF. For the CDR3, the DNA is TGCAGTGCTAGAGGAGAGGGGGACCCCTACGAGCAGTACTTC. This chain connects TRBV20-1 to TRBJ2-7; TRBD1 is a possible D gene (6 bases). Germline values: CDR1 DFQATT, CDR2 SNEGSKA (reference sequence). Trimming removed 1 base from V and 2 bases from J, with 12 bases in between. This CDR3 spans 14 amino acids.

The sample holds many counts of this clonotype. The chain is built from TRBV13 and TRBJ1-1; D uncertain. With 5 bases removed from V and 5 bases from J, the gap between germline ends came to 15 bases. Germline V gene data show CDR1 as PRHDT and CDR2 as FYEKMQ (reference sequence). The CDR3 has 14 residues. CDR3 sequence reads: CASSTVRVGTEAFF. DNA for the CDR3: TGTGCCAGCAGCACAGTGAGGGTGGGTACTGAAGCTTTCTTT.

The V gene is TRBV11-2, the J gene TRBJ2-2; a possible D gene is TRBD2 (6 bases). V lost 6 bases and J 5 bases, leaving 16 bases between the germline ends. The CDR3 is 15 residues long. CDR1 is SGHAT and CDR2 is FQNNGV in the germline V gene. The CDR3 DNA sequence: TGTGCCAGCAGTACCTTGGCAGGGAGGACCGGGGAGCTGTTTTTT. It codes for CASSTLAGRTGELFF. The full variable domain, its missing parts supplied by reference TRBV11-2 and TRBJ2-2, is EAGVAQSPRYKIIEKRQSVAFWCNPISGHATLYWYQQILGQGPKLLIQFQNNGVVDDSQLPKDRFSAERLKGVDSTLKIQPAKLEDSAVYLCASSTLAGRTGELFFGEGSRLTVL.

This clonotype was seen a handful of times. The chain uses TRBV28 and TRBJ2-3, with 9 positions matching TRBD1. This CDR3 is built from 16 residues. The trim removed 8 bases at V and 9 bases at J, leaving 18 bases unmatched. CDR1 is MDHEN and CDR2 is SYDVKM in the germline V gene. This CDR3 reads CASLANRDRVSQTQYF. The CDR3 coding sequence is TGTGCCAGCCTGGCTAACCGGGACAGGGTTTCCCAGACGCAGTATTTT.

This clonotype has ten or more counts. The rearrangement joins TRBV20-1 to TRBJ2-7, with D possibly being TRBD2 (6 bases). The germline CDR1 and CDR2 sequences are DFQATT and SNEGSKA (reference sequence). The CDR3 spans 14 residues. V was trimmed by 0 bases and J by 4 bases, leaving 13 bases between them. The CDR3 DNA is TGCAGTGCTAGAGATCCCTGGCGGGGTTACGAGCAGTACTTC. Protein: CSARDPWRGYEQYF.

This clonotype was observed at least ten times. This chain joins TRBV20-1 and TRBJ2-5, with D hard to call. CDR3 length: 13 amino acids. In germline, CDR1 is DFQATT, CDR2 SNEGSKA (reference sequence). V lost 1 base and J 0 bases, leaving 6 bases between the germline ends. For the CDR3, the DNA is TGCAGTGCTAGAGGTGGTAACCAAGAGACCCAGTACTTC. This codes for CSARGGNQETQYF.

This clonotype showed up many times. This chain links TRBV15 with TRBJ2-7, with no clear D. The CDR3 sequence is 17 residues long. V lost 5 bases to trimming and J lost 2 bases, with 22 bases between them. Germline lookup yields CDR1 LNHNV and CDR2 YYDKDF (reference sequence). In DNA form, the CDR3 reads TGTGCCACCAGCTTAACCCGATCCGGTAAGACGCCCTACGAGCAGTACTTC. It codes for CATSLTRSGKTPYEQYF.

This clonotype was picked up a small number of times. The chain combines TRBV7-9 with TRBJ2-1, with 10 bases aligning to TRBD1. This CDR3 spans 16 amino acids. Germline values: CDR1 SEHNR, CDR2 FQNEAQ (reference sequence). V trimming: 4 bases; J trimming: 7 bases; junction bases outside the gene matches: 10. This chain's CDR3 is CASSSLGGTGENEQFF. In nucleotides, the CDR3 is TGTGCCAGCAGCTCACTCGGGGGGACAGGGGAAAATGAGCAGTTCTTC.

The J gene is TRBJ2-7, the V gene TRBV18; 7 positions match TRBD1. Germline values: CDR1 KGHSH, CDR2 LQKENI. The CDR3 totals 14 residues. Trimming took 3 bases from V and 4 from J; bases not matched to a gene: 6. The CDR3 DNA reads as TGTGCCAGCTCACCTCATGGACAGGAGTACGAGCAGTACTTC. Translating gives CASSPHGQEYEQYF.

A remark on this clonotype: The conserved closing phenylalanine or tryptophan is absent in this CDR3, likely reflecting a read error. The chain links TRBV20-1 to TRBJ1-5; 9 bases fit TRBD1. The CDR3 runs to 13 residues. The germline V gene encodes CDR1 DFQATT and CDR2 SNEGSKA (reference sequence). The V gene end was trimmed by 6 bases and the J gene end by 7 bases; junction bases not matched to a gene: 7. This chain's CDR3 is CSARRQGVQPQHV. The CDR3 coding sequence is TGCAGTGCAAGGCGACAGGGGGTGCAGCCCCAGCATGTT.

This clonotype was seen a handful of times. The chain recombines TRBV5-1 with TRBJ2-1; D is uncertain. Per the germline V gene, CDR1 is SGHRS and CDR2 is YFSETQ. The CDR3 contains 15 residues. The V end lost 1 base, the J end lost 0 bases, and 8 bases lay between the germline ends. The CDR3 loop is CASSLSTTSYNEQFF. The CDR3 nucleotides read TGCGCCAGCAGCTTGAGCACTACCTCCTACAATGAGCAGTTCTTC.

This clonotype was seen ten or more times. This chain links TRBV28 with TRBJ2-7, with a weak D call TRBD2 (5 bases). Germline lookup yields CDR1 MDHEN and CDR2 SYDVKM. The CDR3 runs 15 residues. V lost 9 bases and J lost 4, with 22 bases in between. The CDR3 reads CASSEAREFRYEQYF. The CDR3 nucleotides are TGTGCCAGTTCGGAGGCTAGGGAGTTTAGGTACGAGCAGTACTTC.

The gene calls are TRBV30 and TRBJ1-5; possibly TRBD1 for D (6 bases). Trimming removed 1 base from V and 6 bases from J, with 19 bases in between. CDR1 is GTSNPN and CDR2 is SVGIG in the germline V gene (reference sequence). The CDR3 covers 16 residues. CDR3 amino acids: CAWSGNTGRQSQPQHF. CDR3 bases: TGTGCCTGGAGTGGCAATACAGGGCGGCAAAGTCAGCCCCAGCATTTT.

The CDR3 loop is CASSGEGTGAYEQYF. The CDR3 DNA reads TGTGCCAGCAGTGGAGAGGGGACAGGGGCCTACGAGCAGTACTTC. This chain joins TRBV9 and TRBJ2-7; 10 bases are a match to TRBD1. Germline assignment: CDR1 SGDLS and CDR2 YYNGEE. J lost 2 bases, V lost 5 bases, and 7 bases had no gene match. The CDR3 loop spans 15 amino acids.

The table lists this clonotype with many counts. The chain carries TRBV5-1 and TRBJ2-5; D ambiguous. This CDR3 has 16 amino acids. The germline V and J ends were trimmed by 0 bases and 0 bases, with 12 bases remaining between them. Germline CDR1 reads SGHRS; CDR2 reads YFSETQ. The chain's CDR3 is CASSLGDRWYQETQYF. In nucleotides, the CDR3 is TGCGCCAGCAGCTTGGGCGACCGATGGTACCAAGAGACCCAGTACTTC.

The gene calls are TRBV18 and TRBJ2-7; the match to TRBD2 covers 8 bases. With 8 bases clipped from V and 1 base from J, the junction kept 7 bases outside the gene matches. Germline V gene lookup returns CDR1 KGHSH and CDR2 LQKENI. CDR3 length: 14 residues. CDR3 sequence: CASLDSGGSYEQYF. In nucleotides, the CDR3 is TGTGCCAGCCTAGATTCGGGGGGGTCCTACGAGCAGTACTTC.

This clonotype was seen a few times. The chain has TRBV11-2 and TRBJ2-7, with TRBD2 as a possible D gene (5 bases). Germline lookup yields CDR1 SGHAT and CDR2 FQNNGV. The CDR3 length is 12 residues. The V and J ends lost 5 bases and 7 bases respectively, with 12 bases between them. CDR3 sequence reads: CASSAVRDEQYF. The CDR3 DNA is TGTGCCAGCAGCGCGGTTCGGGATGAGCAGTACTTC.

The chain combines TRBV6-5 with TRBJ2-5; 9 bases are a match to TRBD2. V gave up 3 bases and J gave up 4 bases; unmatched junction bases: 6. CDR3 length equals 15 residues. CDR1 MNHEY and CDR2 SVGAGI come from the germline V gene. This CDR3 is CASSYLAGLRETQYF. In DNA form, the CDR3 reads TGTGCCAGCAGTTATCTAGCGGGACTTAGAGAGACCCAGTACTTC.

This clonotype has a handful of counts. The chain carries TRBV4-2 and TRBJ1-5, with TRBD1 identical over 8 bases. The CDR3 runs 15 residues. After removal of 6 bases from V and 3 bases from J, the junction contained 7 bases not matched to a gene. Germline V gene data show CDR1 as LGHNA and CDR2 as YNFKEQ. CDR3: CASRNLQGANQPQHF. The CDR3 region has the DNA TGTGCCAGCAGAAATTTGCAGGGGGCCAATCAGCCCCAGCATTTT.

This clonotype was recorded a few times. The chain employs TRBV5-6 and TRBJ2-1, with D possibly being TRBD2 (5 bases). The CDR3 length is 16 residues. Germline lookup yields CDR1 SGHDT and CDR2 YYEEEE. V lost 7 bases to trimming and J lost 1 base, with 18 bases between them. The CDR3 DNA is TGTGCCAGCGGATCGGGCAAGGGCGGGTCCTACAATGAGCAGTTCTTC. This encodes CASGSGKGGSYNEQFF.